The T cell receptor (beta chain) described here comes from a study of CD8+ T cells in alopecia areata. Trimming took 5 bases from V and 1 from J; bases not matched to a gene: 4. Germline CDR1 is SQVTM and CDR2 is ANQGSEA. The CDR3 has 13 amino acids. On this clone itself: What it binds is not known.

Investigators isolated RNA and reverse transcribed it into cDNA to act as the sequencing template. Only in-frame clones appear in the TCRdb table, and some are missing; sequencing was by immunoSEQ multiplex PCR. The sample contains approximately 180,000 clones, around 60% of which appear only once. Treatment described: oral pan-JAK inhibitor, 5-10 mg twice daily. Study findings and constraints: Many expanded lesional clones stayed in scalp and blood while on tofacitinib.

The sample consisted of CD4+ T cells sorted from blood, taken around week 50, from a patient treated with tofacitinib. The sequence was obtained from a human donor with alopecia areata. This chain connects TRBV29-1 to TRBJ2-5; 7 nucleotides agree with TRBD1. As DNA, the CDR3 is TGCAGCGTTTCCGGGACAGCCCAAGAGACCCAGTACTTC. The encoded protein is CSVSGTAQETQYF.